The following is a TCR beta chain sequence with its context. The sample is drawn from a study of T-cell reconstitution after alpha-beta-depleted transplantation in children. CDR3 length: 11 amino acids. V was shortened by 4 bases and J by 2 bases, with 6 bases between the two germline ends. The germline V gene encodes CDR1 DFQATT and CDR2 SNEGSKA (reference sequence). TCRbeta library preparation incorporated unique molecular identifiers. Using its own MiXCR run on the PCR reads, TCRdb lists one record per CDR3 protein. The sample has a few hundred thousand distinct CDR3 sequences; almost 10% are singletons.

The material was PBMCs from the stem cell graft donor, obtained from the stem cell graft. This clonotype was obtained from a human donor who donated a stem cell graft to a child with SCID. This chain joins TRBV20-1 and TRBJ2-7; D gene unclear. The CDR3 reads CSATAAYEQYF. In nucleotides, the CDR3 is TGCAGTGCTACCGCTGCCTACGAGCAGTACTTC.